The clone carrying this T cell receptor (beta chain) has only a few counts. Its antigen is undetermined. A second PCR, run for about 7 to 11 cycles, used a sample-barcoded 5' primer plus a J-beta primer mix. Researchers report that a template-switch adaptor with 12 random nucleotides tagged each cDNA molecule. Via MiXCR, TCRdb re-called the 5' RACE reads, giving one row per CDR3 protein. Here the sample spans hundreds of thousands of distinct CDR3 sequences, 32% being singletons. V lost 4 bases and J lost 4; bases outside the gene matches: 10. Germline lookup yields CDR1 SGHRS and CDR2 YFSETQ. The CDR3 contains 16 residues. These data come from a study of blood T cells in healthy people across ages. Study outcomes and limitations: PBMCs that were unsorted prevented a conclusive naive versus antigen-experienced comparison. Significant beta diversity loss was already apparent by age 40, declining roughly linearly.

Sequencing was done on a sample of blood. The origin of this receptor is a woman of 80 years or more in good health. V is TRBV5-1 and J is TRBJ1-4; the match to TRBD1 covers 7 bases. The CDR3 here is CASSPWTGNFNEKLFF. In DNA form, the CDR3 reads TGCGCCAGCAGCCCCTGGACAGGCAACTTTAATGAAAAACTGTTTTTT.